The 19 T cell receptor beta chains below were found in one sample sequenced in a study of CD8+ T cells in alopecia areata. The treatment denotes: oral pan-JAK inhibitor, 5-10 mg twice daily. Extracted RNA was reverse transcribed into cDNA, the sequencing template. Libraries were prepared by immunoSEQ multiplex PCR; TCRdb keeps only in-frame clonotypes and omits some of them. The sample holds approximately 180,000 clones, more than 50% seen once. The specimen was CD4+ T cells sorted from blood, collected at week 24, from a patient treated with tofacitinib. The receptors were gathered from a human donor with alopecia areata.

The V call is TRBV4-3, the J call TRBJ1-2; weak D call: TRBD1 (6 bases). The CDR3 loop spans 16 amino acids. V was pared by 1 base and J by 6 bases, with 18 bases between. Germline-derived CDR1 and CDR2 are LGHNA and YSLEER. The CDR3 coding sequence is TGCGCCAGCAGCCAAGGAGTCCGTGGGACACAAAATGGCTACACCTTC. The encoded protein is CASSQGVRGTQNGYTF.

The CDR3 region is CAWRHLAGYEQFF. The CDR3 nucleotides are TGTGCCTGGAGACATCTAGCGGGGTATGAGCAGTTCTTC. The rearrangement uses TRBV30 and TRBJ2-1; the match to TRBD2 covers 9 bases. Looked up from germline, CDR1 is GTSNPN and CDR2 is SVGIG (reference sequence). CDR3 length equals 13 residues. The trim removed 3 bases at V and 8 bases at J, leaving 5 bases unmatched.

The chain uses TRBV6-5 and TRBJ1-4; 8 nucleotides align to TRBD1. The CDR3 covers 14 residues. J lost 8 bases, V lost 5 bases, and 7 bases had no gene match. Germline V lookup: CDR1 MNHEY, CDR2 SVGAGI. The CDR3: CASSDRGLVEKLFF. The DNA of the CDR3 is TGTGCCAGCAGTGACAGGGGATTGGTGGAAAAACTGTTTTTT.

The sample holds a few counts of this clone. The genes are TRBV29-1 and TRBJ2-7; unclear D gene. This CDR3 spans 15 amino acids. Between the trimmed V and J ends, which lost 1 base and 0 bases, there was a span of 13 bases. CDR1 and CDR2 (germline): SQVTM, ANQGSEA. The CDR3 here is CSVEGGTDNSYEQYF. CDR3 bases: TGCAGCGTTGAAGGGGGAACAGATAACTCCTACGAGCAGTACTTC.

At least ten counts were recorded for this clone. The rearrangement links TRBV6-1 to TRBJ1-2; D might be TRBD1 (5 bases). Trimming took 5 bases from V and 0 from J, leaving 7 bases between them. The germline V gene has CDR1 MNHNS and CDR2 SASEGT. The CDR3 has 13 residues. CDR3 region: CASSSTANYGYTF. The CDR3 nucleotides read TGTGCCAGCAGTTCGACAGCTAACTATGGCTACACCTTC.

This clone was observed a few times. The chain is built from TRBV2 and TRBJ1-5; D call uncertain. The CDR3 contains 14 residues. Germline values: CDR1 SNHLY, CDR2 FYNNEI. Between the trimmed V and J ends, which lost 5 bases and 0 bases, there was a span of 8 bases. The DNA of the CDR3 is TGTGCCAGCAGTAAACAGACTAGCAATCAGCCCCAGCATTTT. This codes for CASSKQTSNQPQHF.

This chain links TRBV4-3 with TRBJ1-2, with D perhaps matching TRBD1 (5 bases). This CDR3 comprises 17 residues. The V gene lost 0 bases and the J gene lost 4 bases, with 18 bases spanning the gap. Per the germline V gene, CDR1 is LGHNA and CDR2 is YSLEER. CDR3 protein: CASSQDVPVGRIYGYTF. The CDR3 DNA reads TGCGCCAGCAGCCAAGATGTTCCAGTGGGACGGATCTATGGCTACACCTTC.

In its sample, this clone was seen a few times. This chain connects TRBV7-6 to TRBJ2-2; 10 bases are a match to TRBD1. The V segment lost 5 bases and the J segment 6 bases; nucleotides outside the gene matches: 9. CDR1 and CDR2 from the germline V gene are SGHVS and FNYEAQ. The CDR3 spans 16 residues. CDR3 loop: CASSLRQGARAGELFF. The DNA of the CDR3 is TGTGCCAGCAGCCTCCGACAGGGGGCTAGGGCCGGGGAGCTGTTTTTT. The full variable domain, in which reference TRBV7-6 and TRBJ2-2 provide the parts outside the CDR3, is GAGVSQSPRYKVTKRGQDVALRCDPISGHVSLYWYRQALGQGPEFLTYFNYEAQQDKSGLPNDRFSAERPEGSISTLTIQRTEQRDSAMYRCASSLRQGARAGELFFGEGSRLTVL.

The chain has TRBV2 and TRBJ2-3, with TRBD2 identical over 14 bases. The V segment lost 4 bases and the J segment 6 bases; nucleotides outside the gene matches: 3. The V gene's germline CDR1 is SNHLY and CDR2 FYNNEI. The CDR3 has 15 residues. The CDR3: CASSGLAGGPDTQYF. The CDR3 coding sequence is TGTGCCAGCAGTGGACTAGCGGGGGGGCCGGATACGCAGTATTTT.

The rearrangement joins TRBV4-1 to TRBJ1-2; D gene uncertain. Germline-derived CDR1 and CDR2 are MGHRA and YSYEKL. Trimming left V 6 bases short and J 4 bases short, with 12 bases between. The CDR3 totals 13 residues. Here the CDR3 reads CASSTEVLYGYTF. Written as DNA, the CDR3 is TGCGCCAGCAGTACGGAGGTCCTCTATGGCTACACCTTC.

The rearrangement links TRBV4-3 to TRBJ1-5; D uncertain. This CDR3 spans 13 amino acids. Germline V CDR1 and CDR2: LGHNA, YSLEER. Trimming stripped 1 base from V and 3 bases from J, with 4 bases between. In DNA form, the CDR3 reads TGCGCCAGCAGCCAAGCCATCAATCAGCCCCAGCATTTT. This encodes CASSQAINQPQHF.

The count of this clone is one. The gene calls are TRBV7-9 and TRBJ1-6; D not resolved. Looked up from germline, CDR1 is SEHNR and CDR2 is FQNEAQ (reference sequence). The CDR3 consists of 13 residues. Trimming took 0 bases from V and 7 from J, leaving 4 bases between them. CDR3 nucleotide sequence: TGTGCCAGCAGCTTAGCAGGGAATTCACCCCTCCACTTT. This sequence encodes CASSLAGNSPLHF.

This sequence joins TRBV29-1 and TRBJ1-2, with D hard to call. Germline CDR1 reads SQVTM; CDR2 reads ANQGSEA. Trimming cost V 4 bases and J 8 bases, with 20 bases left between them. This CDR3 is 14 amino acids long. The CDR3: CSVGEDMVGNGYTF. The CDR3 bases are TGCAGCGTTGGTGAAGATATGGTGGGGAACGGCTACACCTTC.

V gene TRBV29-1 combines with J gene TRBJ2-7; the D gene could be TRBD1 or TRBD2 (5 bases each). V was clipped by 6 bases and J by 0 bases, with 18 bases between them. CDR1 SQVTM and CDR2 ANQGSEA come from the germline V gene. The CDR3 has 15 amino acids. CDR3 coding DNA: TGCAGCGTGACCGGCCCAGGGAGATACTCCTACGAGCAGTACTTC. It yields the protein CSVTGPGRYSYEQYF.

The chain employs TRBV29-1 and TRBJ1-2; 9 bases are shared with TRBD1. Looked up from germline, CDR1 is SQVTM and CDR2 is ANQGSEA. Trimming removed 7 bases from V and 4 bases from J; junction bases left unmatched: 10. There are 14 residues in the CDR3. The CDR3 DNA is TGCAGCGCTGAGTCGGACAGGGGATCCTATGGCTACACCTTC. Encoded protein: CSAESDRGSYGYTF.

This clone was detected a few times. The genes are TRBV15 and TRBJ1-1; D is ambiguous. This CDR3 comprises 15 residues. V dropped 0 bases and J dropped 1 base, with 9 bases sitting between them. Germline-derived CDR1 and CDR2 are LNHNV and YYDKDF (reference sequence). CDR3 protein: CATSRERAKNTEAFF. The DNA for the CDR3 is TGTGCCACCAGCAGAGAGAGGGCCAAGAACACTGAAGCTTTCTTT.

The genes are TRBV12-5 and TRBJ2-7, with unresolved D. Germline assignment: CDR1 LGHNT and CDR2 FRNRAP. V lost 4 bases to trimming and J lost 0 bases, with 4 bases between them. CDR3 length: 12 residues. CDR3 bases: TGTGCTAGTGGTTCAAGCTCCTACGAGCAGTACTTC. As protein: CASGSSSYEQYF.

The V and J genes are TRBV5-1 and TRBJ2-7, with a possible D match to TRBD1 (5 bases). Germline loops: CDR1 SGHRS, CDR2 YFSETQ. V dropped 2 bases and J dropped 7 bases, with 7 bases sitting between them. The length of the CDR3 is 11 residues. The CDR3 here is CASSLRGEQYF. DNA of the CDR3: TGCGCCAGCAGCTTAAGGGGAGAGCAGTACTTC.

This chain links TRBV30 with TRBJ1-5; the D gene is possibly TRBD1 (5 bases). V shed 6 bases and J shed 4 bases, with 13 bases lying between them. In germline, CDR1 is GTSNPN, CDR2 SVGIG (reference sequence). CDR3 length: 13 residues. CDR3: CACSQGQNQPQHF. CDR3 DNA sequence: TGTGCCTGCTCGCAGGGCCAAAATCAGCCCCAGCATTTT.